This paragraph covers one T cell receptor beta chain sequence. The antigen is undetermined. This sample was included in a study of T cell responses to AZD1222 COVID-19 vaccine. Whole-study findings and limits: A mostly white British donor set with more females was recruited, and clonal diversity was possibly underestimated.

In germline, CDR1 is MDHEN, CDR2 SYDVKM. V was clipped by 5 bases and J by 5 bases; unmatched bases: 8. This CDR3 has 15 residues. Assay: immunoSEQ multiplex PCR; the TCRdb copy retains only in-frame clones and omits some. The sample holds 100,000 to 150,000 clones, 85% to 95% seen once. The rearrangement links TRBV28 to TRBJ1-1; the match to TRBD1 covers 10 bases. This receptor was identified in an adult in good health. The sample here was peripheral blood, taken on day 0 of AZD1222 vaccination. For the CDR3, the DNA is TGTGCCAGCAGTCCGGCGGGACAGGGGAAGACTGAAGCTTTCTTT. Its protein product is CASSPAGQGKTEAFF.